The 18 T cell receptor beta chains listed next were all sequenced from one sample in a study of radiotherapy plus CTLA-4 blockade in lung cancer. Sequencing used immunoSEQ multiplex PCR; TCRdb keeps in-frame clones, though not all of them. The table includes 13,000 or so clones, 80% to 90% detected once. This specimen consisted of peripheral blood, obtained from a patient treated with radiotherapy plus ipilimumab. Every receptor here comes from a human donor with non-small cell lung cancer that progressed on radiotherapy plus ipilimumab.

This clone was observed a few times. The CDR3 DNA follows: TGTGCCAGCAGCCCGGCCGGGAGCTCCTACGAGCAGTACTTC. Translated, it gives CASSPAGSSYEQYF. The gene calls are TRBV7-6 and TRBJ2-7, with D possibly being TRBD2 (6 bases). CDR3 length: 14 amino acids. The germline gives CDR1 SGHVS, CDR2 FNYEAQ. V was trimmed by 5 bases and J by 0 bases, leaving 11 bases between them.

The gene calls are TRBV15 and TRBJ2-4; D is unclear. Between the trimmed V and J ends, which lost 3 bases and 3 bases, there was a span of 15 bases. CDR3 size: 16 residues. CDR1 and CDR2 from the germline V gene are LNHNV and YYDKDF (reference sequence). CDR3 bases: TGTGCCACCAGCAGCCTCGTGGATTTAGGCAAAAACATTCAGTACTTC. Translated: CATSSLVDLGKNIQYF. Supplemented by reference TRBV15 and TRBJ2-4, the full variable domain reads DAMVIQNPRYQVTQFGKPVTLSCSQTLNHNVMYWYQQKSSQAPKLLFHYYDKDFNNEADTPDNFQSRRPNTSFCFLDIRSPGLGDTAMYLCATSSLVDLGKNIQYFGAGTRLSVL.

The chain has TRBV6-6 and TRBJ1-2; possibly TRBD1 for D (5 bases). Trimming left V 6 bases short and J 4 bases short, with 18 bases between. Per the germline V gene, CDR1 is MNHNY and CDR2 is SVGAGI (reference sequence). CDR3 size: 15 residues. This CDR3 is CASRLSGIGVYGYTF. The CDR3 DNA sequence: TGTGCCAGCAGGCTCTCAGGGATTGGGGTCTATGGCTACACCTTC.

The chain has TRBV7-8 and TRBJ1-6; D is unresolved. CDR1 and CDR2 from the germline V gene are SGHVS and FQNEAQ. Trimming took off 0 bases at V and 7 bases at J, with 13 bases between the two ends. CDR3 length equals 16 residues. Here the CDR3 reads CASSLAADGSNSPLHF. The CDR3, as DNA: TGTGCCAGCAGCTTAGCGGCGGACGGATCAAATTCACCCCTCCACTTT. Based on the CDR3 plus reference TRBV7-8 and TRBJ1-6, the full variable domain is GAGVSQSPRYKVAKRGQDVALRCDPISGHVSLFWYQQALGQGPEFLTYFQNEAQLDKSGLPSDRFFAERPEGSVSTLKIQRTQQEDSAVYLCASSLAADGSNSPLHFGNGTRLTVT.

The rearrangement joins TRBV5-1 to TRBJ2-5; TRBD1 or TRBD2 may be the D gene (6 bases each). The germline V gene has CDR1 SGHRS and CDR2 YFSETQ. There are 15 residues in the CDR3. Trimming left V 0 bases short and J 1 base short, with 10 bases between. The CDR3 reads CASSLARGPQETQYF. The CDR3 coding sequence is TGCGCCAGCAGCTTGGCTCGGGGGCCCCAAGAGACCCAGTACTTC.

The J gene is TRBJ1-1, the V gene TRBV29-1, with D maybe TRBD1 (5 bases). The CDR3 contains 16 residues. With 3 bases removed from V and 4 bases from J, the gap between germline ends came to 21 bases. Germline V gives CDR1 SQVTM, CDR2 ANQGSEA. The CDR3 is CSVESRGQGFATEAFF. DNA for the CDR3: TGCAGCGTTGAGTCTAGGGGTCAGGGTTTTGCCACTGAAGCTTTCTTT.

The chain links TRBV5-1 to TRBJ2-2, with TRBD2 matching 9 bases. Germline CDR1 SGHRS, CDR2 YFSETQ. The CDR3 is made up of 17 amino acids. V lost 2 bases to trimming and J lost 5 bases; unmatched junction nucleotides: 10. CDR3 in DNA: TGCGCCAGCAGCTTTTCTCGCGGGGGGGCCGGAACCGGGGAGCTGTTTTTT. This encodes CASSFSRGGAGTGELFF.

This clone has only one observation. The chain employs TRBV21-1 and TRBJ2-1; the table's D call of TRBD1 was not tested on the DNA. TRBV21-1 has pseudogene status. This CDR3 has 15 residues. The CDR3 DNA is TGTGCCAGCAGCACAAGCTCCGGGACAGAGGGTGAGCAGTTCTTC. Translating gives CASSTSSGTEGEQFF.

V gene TRBV19 combines with J gene TRBJ1-2; D is possibly TRBD1 (5 bases). The CDR3 has 14 residues. V was clipped by 5 bases and J by 8 bases, with 18 bases between them. CDR1 and CDR2 (germline): LNHDA, SQIVND (reference sequence). The CDR3 is CASSDQIGTGGYTF. The CDR3 DNA reads as TGTGCCAGTAGTGACCAGATAGGGACGGGAGGCTACACCTTC.

V gene TRBV10-3 combines with J gene TRBJ1-2; no clear D. The germline V gene has CDR1 ENHRY and CDR2 SYGVKD. The ends were cut back, 4 bases at V and 1 base at J, with 7 bases in the middle. This CDR3 comprises 13 residues. The CDR3 region has the DNA TGTGCCATCAGTGTCGACGGTAACTATGGCTACACCTTC. This sequence encodes CAISVDGNYGYTF.

In DNA, the CDR3 is TGTGCCACCAGCAGAGTCCCTAAGCAGGATCGGGAGCATGAGCAGTTCTTC. Its translation is CATSRVPKQDREHEQFF. The chain carries TRBV15 and TRBJ2-1, with D possibly matching TRBD2 (6 bases). Per the germline V gene, CDR1 is LNHNV and CDR2 is YYDKDF (reference sequence). V was trimmed by 1 base and J by 8 bases, leaving 21 bases between them. CDR3 length: 17 residues.

V usage is TRBV19 and J usage is TRBJ1-1; TRBD1 might be the D (5 bases). This CDR3 region has 14 residues. Germline CDR1 is LNHDA and CDR2 is SQIVND (reference sequence). Trimming left V 7 bases short and J 2 bases short, with 14 bases between. The CDR3 region has the DNA TGTGCCAGTACCGCAGGGACGGCAAACACTGAAGCTTTCTTT. Residues: CASTAGTANTEAFF.

The chain couples TRBV28 to TRBJ2-5; the D gene could be TRBD1 or TRBD2 (5 bases each). The CDR3 extends over 14 amino acids. CDR1 MDHEN and CDR2 SYDVKM come from the germline V gene. V lost 3 bases and J 4 bases, leaving 12 bases between the germline ends. The CDR3 loop is CASSFDDGTETQYF. CDR3 DNA sequence: TGTGCCAGCAGTTTTGATGACGGGACAGAGACCCAGTACTTC.

V and J are TRBV6-5 and TRBJ1-2; TRBD1 agrees at 7 bases. V shed 7 bases, J shed 4 bases, and the junction held 9 bases outside the gene matches. The CDR3 covers 14 residues. The germline gives CDR1 MNHEY, CDR2 SVGAGI. CDR3 sequence (DNA): TGTGCCAGCACGTTAGACAGGGAACCCTATGGCTACACCTTC. It codes for CASTLDREPYGYTF.

V is TRBV28 and J is TRBJ2-7; the match to TRBD1 covers 8 bases. The CDR3 runs 17 residues. Germline values: CDR1 MDHEN, CDR2 SYDVKM. The ends lost 1 base at V and 1 base at J; junction bases unmatched: 9. CDR3: CASSLYLGQEVSYEQYF. The CDR3 nucleotides are TGTGCCAGCAGTTTATATTTGGGACAGGAGGTTTCCTACGAGCAGTACTTC.

V and J are TRBV29-1 and TRBJ1-2; D is unresolved. Germline-derived CDR1 and CDR2 are SQVTM and ANQGSEA. With 6 bases removed from V and 7 bases from J, the gap between germline ends came to 21 bases. This CDR3 comprises 14 residues. The CDR3 DNA is TGCAGCGTCCCCTCTTCGGGGTTATTGGGTGGCTACACCTTC. Translated: CSVPSSGLLGGYTF.

The chain is built from TRBV7-2 and TRBJ1-2; TRBD1 aligns across 7 bases. The CDR3 totals 15 residues. The V and J ends lost 5 bases and 4 bases, in that order; junction bases with no gene match: 10. Germline-derived CDR1 and CDR2 are SGHTA and FQGNSA. Here the CDR3 DNA reads TGTGCCAGCAGCCTCAGGACAGGCGATATCTATGGCTACACCTTC. This gives the protein CASSLRTGDIYGYTF.

The rearrangement links TRBV5-6 to TRBJ1-2; D not resolved. CDR1 and CDR2 (germline): SGHDT, YYEEEE. Trimming removed 4 bases from V and 6 bases from J, with 19 bases in between. The CDR3 consists of 15 residues. The CDR3 DNA follows: TGTGCCAGCAGCCGCAAGGCTACAACTATTCATGGCTACACCTTC. As protein: CASSRKATTIHGYTF.